The 16 T cell receptor beta chains presented below share a single source sample, sequenced in a study of cytomegalovirus exposure and HLA in healthy donors. Researchers ran the PCR with 60 Vbeta and 13 Jbeta primers. Profiling relied on immunoSEQ multiplex PCR, and the TCRdb table lists in-frame clones only, not all of them. The table records fewer than 250,000 clones, roughly 85% of them present only once. Sequencing was performed on PBMCs. All receptors derive from a man between 18 and 29 years old in good health and CMV-seronegative.

The rearrangement joins TRBV28 to TRBJ1-2, with D possibly matching TRBD1 (5 bases). The CDR3 sequence is 14 residues long. Germline assignment: CDR1 MDHEN and CDR2 SYDVKM. V shed 3 bases and J shed 0 bases, with 8 bases lying between them. DNA of the CDR3: TGTGCCAGCAGTTTGGAGGGGTCTAACTATGGCTACACCTTC. Its translation: CASSLEGSNYGYTF.

The CDR3: CASRGGAEDTQYF. The CDR3 nucleotides read TGTGCCAGCCGCGGGGGGGCCGAAGATACGCAGTATTTT. The genes are TRBV27 and TRBJ2-3; 9 nucleotides align to TRBD2. V shed 8 bases, J shed 5 bases, and the junction held 5 bases outside the gene matches. The CDR3 is made up of 13 amino acids. CDR1 and CDR2 from the germline V gene are MNHEY and SMNVEV (reference sequence).

This chain joins TRBV6-5 and TRBJ2-2; 8 bases are shared with TRBD1. From germline, CDR1 is MNHEY and CDR2 SVGAGI. This CDR3 is 14 amino acids long. V lost 6 bases, J lost 0 bases, and 0 bases stayed unmatched. The CDR3 region has the DNA TGTGCCAGCAGGACAGGGGCGAACACCGGGGAGCTGTTTTTT. Its translation: CASRTGANTGELFF.

The chain uses TRBV2 and TRBJ2-6; 12 nucleotides line up with TRBD2. Germline lookup yields CDR1 SNHLY and CDR2 FYNNEI. V was clipped by 7 bases and J by 2 bases; unmatched bases: 9. This CDR3 contains 18 residues. The DNA for the CDR3 is TGTGCCAGCAAGTTTCTAGCGGGAGGGGCGCCTGGGGCCAACGTCCTGACTTTC. This translates into CASKFLAGGAPGANVLTF.

The chain combines TRBV11-3 with TRBJ2-2; D gene ambiguous. The V end was cut by 0 bases, the J end by 4 bases, with 18 bases between. The germline CDR1 and CDR2 sequences are SGHNT and YENEEA. The CDR3 length is 18 residues. The CDR3 region is CASSLDSIGVPGTGELFF. Here the CDR3 DNA reads TGTGCCAGCAGCTTAGACTCCATCGGAGTTCCGGGCACCGGGGAGCTGTTTTTT.

The gene calls are TRBV6-1 and TRBJ1-5; 11 bases agree with TRBD1. Trimming took 6 bases from V and 5 from J; bases not matched to a gene: 6. The CDR3 contains 15 residues. Germline V gene data show CDR1 as MNHNS and CDR2 as SASEGT. The CDR3 bases are TGTGCCAGCAGAGGCCGGGACAGGGGGGATCAGCCCCAGCATTTT. This sequence encodes CASRGRDRGDQPQHF.

The chain couples TRBV11-3 to TRBJ2-3; a weak D match, TRBD1 (5 bases). V was pared by 2 bases and J by 0 bases, with 15 bases between. The CDR3 runs to 17 residues. Germline CDR1 and CDR2: SGHNT and YENEEA. The CDR3 DNA is TGTGCCAGCAGCTTATCAGAGACAGCGACTAGCACAGATACGCAGTATTTT. Residues: CASSLSETATSTDTQYF. Full variable domain (missing parts from reference TRBV11-3 and TRBJ2-3): EAGVVQSPRYKIIEKKQPVAFWCNPISGHNTLYWYLQNLGQGPELLIRYENEEAVDDSQLPKDRFSAERLKGVDSTLKIQPAELGDSAVYLCASSLSETATSTDTQYFGPGTRLTVL.

The chain combines TRBV4-3 with TRBJ1-1; 11 bases fit TRBD1. The CDR3 contains 16 residues. The V and J ends lost 0 bases and 5 bases, in that order; junction bases with no gene match: 5. The V gene's germline CDR1 is LGHNA and CDR2 YSLEER. The CDR3 nucleotides read TGCGCCAGCAGCCAAGATTGGGGACAGGGGGTAACTGAAGCTTTCTTT. Encoded protein: CASSQDWGQGVTEAFF.

The rearrangement uses TRBV6-5 and TRBJ2-7; D is perhaps TRBD1 (7 bases). Trimming removed 8 bases from V and 3 bases from J, with 17 bases in between. The CDR3 consists of 14 residues. Germline CDR1 reads MNHEY; CDR2 reads SVGAGI. CDR3 loop: CASWDLGQNYEQYF. In DNA, the CDR3 is TGTGCCAGCTGGGACTTGGGACAGAACTACGAGCAGTACTTC.

The genes are TRBV7-2 and TRBJ2-5; the match to TRBD2 covers 9 bases. Germline-derived CDR1 and CDR2 are SGHTA and FQGNSA. J gave up 3 bases and V 5 bases, and 7 bases lay outside the gene matches. This CDR3 spans 15 amino acids. CDR3 protein: CASSTLAGPEETQYF. CDR3 in DNA: TGTGCCAGCAGCACCCTAGCGGGGCCGGAAGAGACCCAGTACTTC.

Concerning this clone: This sample also contains other DNA sequences that code for the same CDR3. The chain links TRBV20-1 to TRBJ1-1, with D unresolved. Germline CDR1 is DFQATT and CDR2 is SNEGSKA (reference sequence). The CDR3 extends over 11 amino acids. Deletions cut 4 bases from V and 1 base from J, with 4 bases between. CDR3 nucleotide sequence: TGCAGTGCTACTAGGAACACTGAAGCTTTCTTT. This gives the protein CSATRNTEAFF.

V usage is TRBV14 and J usage is TRBJ1-1, with D maybe TRBD1 (6 bases). Germline V lookup: CDR1 SGHDN, CDR2 FVKESK. Trimming took 3 bases from V and 6 from J, leaving 14 bases between them. The CDR3 is made up of 14 amino acids. This CDR3 is CASSQPGTPAEAFF. Written as DNA, the CDR3 is TGTGCCAGCAGCCAGCCAGGGACACCGGCTGAAGCTTTCTTT.

V is TRBV7-8 and J is TRBJ1-4; D is uncertain. The CDR3 sequence is 15 residues long. The germline V gene has CDR1 SGHVS and CDR2 FQNEAQ. V was pared by 1 base and J by 6 bases, with 12 bases between. CDR3 nucleotides: TGTGCCAGCAGCTTAGGGGCGGGAAGGGATGAAAAACTGTTTTTT. It specifies CASSLGAGRDEKLFF.

The CDR3 nucleotides read TGTGCCAGCAGTGTAGGGGATCGGGTCCCCGAGCAGTACTTC. Translating gives CASSVGDRVPEQYF. The gene calls are TRBV6-5 and TRBJ2-7, with a tentative D call TRBD1 (5 bases). The CDR3 loop spans 14 amino acids. V dropped 5 bases and J dropped 6 bases, with 17 bases sitting between them. The germline V gene has CDR1 MNHEY and CDR2 SVGAGI.

The sample holds one count of this clone. J is TRBJ2-5 and V is TRBV4-2, with unresolved D. Matching the DNA end better, TRBJ2-7 makes the J call doubtful. CDR1 is LGHNA and CDR2 is YNFKEQ in the germline V gene. CDR3 size: 14 residues. The CDR3 coding sequence is TGTGCCAGCAGCCAAGTGGCCGACTCCTACGAGCAGTACTTC. Its translation is CASSQVADSYEQYF.

The V call is TRBV18, the J call TRBJ2-5; 13 bases align to TRBD2. The V gene's germline CDR1 is KGHSH and CDR2 LQKENI. The CDR3 is 17 residues long. V gave up 3 bases and J gave up 5 bases; unmatched junction bases: 9. CDR3 loop: CASSPTSGGTAGETQYF. In nucleotides, the CDR3 is TGTGCCAGCTCACCGACTAGCGGGGGGACCGCGGGGGAGACCCAGTACTTC.